This record covers a single T cell receptor (beta chain). The sample belongs to a study of T cell repertoires in cytomegalovirus infection. TCRdb recomputed calls from the reads with MiXCR, one row per CDR3 protein. The sample lists around 180,000 distinct CDR3 sequences, roughly 28% occurring once. Deletions cut 3 bases from V and 2 bases from J, with 14 bases between. This CDR3 is built from 16 residues. The source material was PBMCs. This TCR derives from a human donor in good health (CMV status not recorded). Some clones in this sample may be carry-over from other donors' samples. The chain combines TRBV12-3 or TRBV12-4 with TRBJ1-5; D may be TRBD1 (5 bases). The CDR3, as DNA: TGTGCCAGCAGTTTTACGAGGGGTAGGGGCAATCAGCCCCAGCATTTT. Amino acids: CASSFTRGRGNQPQHF.